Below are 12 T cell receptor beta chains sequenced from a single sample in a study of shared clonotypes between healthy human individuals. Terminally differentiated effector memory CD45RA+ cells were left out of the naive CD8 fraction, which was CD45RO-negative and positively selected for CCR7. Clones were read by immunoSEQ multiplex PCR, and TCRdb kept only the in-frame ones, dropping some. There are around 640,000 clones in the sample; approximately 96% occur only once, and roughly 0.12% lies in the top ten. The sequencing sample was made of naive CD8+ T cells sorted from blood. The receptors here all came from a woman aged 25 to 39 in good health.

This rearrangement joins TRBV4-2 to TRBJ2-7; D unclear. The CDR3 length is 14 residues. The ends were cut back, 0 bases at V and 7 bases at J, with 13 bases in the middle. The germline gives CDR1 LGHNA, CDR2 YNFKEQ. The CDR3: CASSQDLGLPEQYF. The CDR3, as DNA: TGTGCCAGCAGCCAAGATCTGGGCCTACCTGAGCAGTACTTC.

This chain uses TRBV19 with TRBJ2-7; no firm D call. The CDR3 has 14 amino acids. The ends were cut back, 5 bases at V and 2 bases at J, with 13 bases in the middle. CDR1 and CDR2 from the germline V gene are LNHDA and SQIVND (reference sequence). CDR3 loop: CASSARHVTYEQYF. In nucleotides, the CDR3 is TGTGCCAGTAGTGCCCGACACGTTACCTACGAGCAGTACTTC.

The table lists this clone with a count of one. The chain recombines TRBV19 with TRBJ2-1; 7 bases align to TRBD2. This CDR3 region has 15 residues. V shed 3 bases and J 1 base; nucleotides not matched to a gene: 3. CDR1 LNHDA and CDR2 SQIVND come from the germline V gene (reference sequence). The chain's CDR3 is CASSMGRESYNEQFF. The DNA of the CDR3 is TGTGCCAGTAGTATGGGGCGGGAGTCCTACAATGAGCAGTTCTTC.

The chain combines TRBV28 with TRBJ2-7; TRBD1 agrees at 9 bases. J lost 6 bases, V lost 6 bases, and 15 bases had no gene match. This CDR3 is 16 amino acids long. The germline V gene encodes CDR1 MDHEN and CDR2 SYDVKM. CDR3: CASSPMSPGQGSEQYF. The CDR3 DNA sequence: TGTGCCAGCAGCCCCATGAGTCCGGGACAGGGATCCGAGCAGTACTTC.

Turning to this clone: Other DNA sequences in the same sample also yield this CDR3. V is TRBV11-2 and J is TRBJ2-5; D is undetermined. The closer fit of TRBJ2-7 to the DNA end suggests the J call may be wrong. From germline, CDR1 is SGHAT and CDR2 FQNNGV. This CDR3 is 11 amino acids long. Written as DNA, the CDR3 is TGTGCCAGCAGCTTAGTCGGCGAGCAGTACTTC. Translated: CASSLVGEQYF.

The CDR3 spells CASSPLLAGLYNEQFF. The DNA of the CDR3 is TGTGCCAGCAGTCCCCTACTAGCGGGACTCTACAATGAGCAGTTCTTC. The chain carries TRBV28 and TRBJ2-1, with 10 bases fitting TRBD2. Per germline, CDR1 MDHEN and CDR2 SYDVKM. J lost 3 bases, V lost 5 bases, and 7 bases had no gene match. CDR3 length: 16 residues.

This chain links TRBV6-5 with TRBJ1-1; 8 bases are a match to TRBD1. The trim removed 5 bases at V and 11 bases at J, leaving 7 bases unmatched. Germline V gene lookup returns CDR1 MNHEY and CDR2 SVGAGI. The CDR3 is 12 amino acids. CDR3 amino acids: CASSTTGEEAFF. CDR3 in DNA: TGTGCCAGCAGTACGACAGGGGAGGAGGCTTTCTTT.

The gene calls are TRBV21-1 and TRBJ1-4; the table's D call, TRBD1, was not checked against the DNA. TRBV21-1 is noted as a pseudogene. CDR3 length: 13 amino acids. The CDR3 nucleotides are TGTGCCCGTGGCAGGGCCCCGAATGAAAAACTGTTTTTT. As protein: CARGRAPNEKLFF.

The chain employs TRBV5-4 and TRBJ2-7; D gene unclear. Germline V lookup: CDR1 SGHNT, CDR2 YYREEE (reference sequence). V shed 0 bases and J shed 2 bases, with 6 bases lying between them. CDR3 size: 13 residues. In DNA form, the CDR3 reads TGTGCCAGCAGCTTGGCGACGACCTACGAGCAGTACTTC. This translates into CASSLATTYEQYF.

CDR3 residues: CASSFFQGRSGSPLHF. In nucleotides, the CDR3 is TGTGCCAGCAGCTTCTTTCAGGGGCGATCGGGATCACCCCTCCACTTT. The genes are TRBV5-4 and TRBJ1-6; the D gene is possibly TRBD1 (6 bases). The CDR3 is 16 amino acids. The V end lost 2 bases, the J end lost 10 bases, and 19 bases lay between the germline ends. CDR1 is SGHNT and CDR2 is YYREEE in the germline V gene (reference sequence). The full variable domain, with the rest looked up from reference TRBV5-4 and TRBJ1-6, is ETGVTQSPTHLIKTRGQQVTLRCSSQSGHNTVSWYQQALGQGPQFIFQYYREEENGRGNFPPRFSGLQFPNYSSELNVNALELDDSALYLCASSFFQGRSGSPLHFGNGTRLTVT.

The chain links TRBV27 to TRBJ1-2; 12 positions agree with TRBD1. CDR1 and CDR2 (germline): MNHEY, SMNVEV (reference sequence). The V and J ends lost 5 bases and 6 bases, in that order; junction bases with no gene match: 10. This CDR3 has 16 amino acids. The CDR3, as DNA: TGTGCCAGCAGTCCCGGGACAGGGGGCAGTGTCGATGGCTACACCTTC. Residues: CASSPGTGGSVDGYTF.

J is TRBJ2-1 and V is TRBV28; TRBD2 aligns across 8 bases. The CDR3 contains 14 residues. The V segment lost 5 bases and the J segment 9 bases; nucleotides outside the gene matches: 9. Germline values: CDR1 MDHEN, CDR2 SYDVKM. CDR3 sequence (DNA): TGTGCCAGCAGTCTCCAAGCGGGAGCGGTTGAGCAGTTCTTC. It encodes CASSLQAGAVEQFF.